Following are 29 T cell receptor beta chains from one sample sequenced in a study of PD-L1 blockade in urothelial cancer. TCRdb keeps only in-frame clones here, not all; method: immunoSEQ multiplex PCR. The sample contains 35,000 to 45,000 clones, roughly four fifths of which appear only once. The sample's time point: peripheral blood 6 weeks after treatment start. The source material was PBMCs, sampled around atezolizumab (anti-PD-L1) treatment. These receptors were taken from a man between 60 and 75 years old with urothelial cancer.

The chain uses TRBV5-6 and TRBJ1-5, with D uncertain. Germline lookup yields CDR1 SGHDT and CDR2 YYEEEE. The CDR3 has 16 residues. V lost 4 bases and J lost 2, with 16 bases in between. CDR3 sequence: CASSPGSGSRNQPQHF. In DNA form, the CDR3 reads TGTGCCAGCAGCCCGGGGTCAGGTTCGCGCAATCAGCCCCAGCATTTT.

A note on this clone: Other DNA sequences within the sample encode an identical CDR3. The gene calls are TRBV5-1 and TRBJ2-7, with 8 positions matching TRBD1. Germline CDR1 is SGHRS and CDR2 is YFSETQ. Trimming took 4 bases from V and 6 from J; bases not matched to a gene: 3. This CDR3 is 12 amino acids long. The CDR3 sequence is CASSPGGPEQYF. Written as DNA, the CDR3 is TGCGCCAGCAGCCCAGGGGGCCCCGAGCAGTACTTC. Full variable domain (missing parts from reference TRBV5-1 and TRBJ2-7): KAGVTQTPRYLIKTRGQQVTLSCSPISGHRSVSWYQQTPGQGLQFLFEYFSETQRNKGNFPGRFSGRQFSNSRSEMNVSTLELGDSALYLCASSPGGPEQYFGPGTRLTVT.

The chain recombines TRBV27 with TRBJ1-4; tentative D call: TRBD1 (5 bases). The CDR3 covers 13 residues. Germline CDR1 and CDR2: MNHEY and SMNVEV (reference sequence). The V end lost 1 base, the J end lost 13 bases, and 13 bases lay between the germline ends. CDR3 residues: CASSLLSGRALFF. The CDR3 DNA follows: TGTGCCAGCAGTTTATTGAGTGGCAGGGCACTGTTTTTT.

The chain carries TRBV11-3 and TRBJ2-3; weak D call: TRBD1 (5 bases). There are 12 residues in the CDR3. The V end lost 5 bases, the J end lost 3 bases, and 6 bases lay between the germline ends. Germline CDR1 and CDR2: SGHNT and YENEEA. The CDR3 protein is CASSQGTDTQYF. The DNA for the CDR3 is TGTGCCAGCAGCCAGGGAACAGATACGCAGTATTTT.

The chain carries TRBV5-1 and TRBJ1-4; 8 bases map to TRBD1. The V and J ends lost 4 bases and 0 bases, in that order; junction bases with no gene match: 2. Per germline, CDR1 SGHRS and CDR2 YFSETQ. This CDR3 contains 15 residues. CDR3 nucleotides: TGCGCCAGCAGCCCGACAGGGGCAACTAATGAAAAACTGTTTTTT. It specifies CASSPTGATNEKLFF.

The gene calls are TRBV10-1 and TRBJ2-1; TRBD2 aligns across 11 bases. Germline-derived CDR1 and CDR2 are WNHNN and SYGVQD (reference sequence). The CDR3 has 15 residues. The V and J ends lost 2 bases and 8 bases, in that order; junction bases with no gene match: 5. CDR3 region: CASSESSGGAHEQFF. In nucleotides, the CDR3 is TGCGCCAGCAGTGAGAGTAGCGGGGGGGCTCATGAGCAGTTCTTC.

This clone was observed a few times. The chain couples TRBV10-3 to TRBJ1-2; D might be TRBD1 (5 bases). V lost 4 bases and J lost 8, with 17 bases in between. The CDR3 has 14 amino acids. CDR1 and CDR2 (germline): ENHRY, SYGVKD. CDR3: CAISGPGRGDGYTF. The CDR3, as DNA: TGTGCCATCAGTGGTCCGGGCCGGGGGGACGGCTACACCTTC.

The rearrangement joins TRBV19 to TRBJ1-5, with D maybe TRBD1 (6 bases). The length of the CDR3 is 14 residues. Germline values: CDR1 LNHDA, CDR2 SQIVND (reference sequence). The ends were cut back, 7 bases at V and 2 bases at J, with 12 bases in the middle. For the CDR3, the DNA is TGTGCCAGTACCAGGGGAGGGGGCAATCAGCCCCAGCATTTT. Its protein product is CASTRGGGNQPQHF.

V is TRBV27 and J is TRBJ2-3; possibly TRBD2 for D (6 bases). This CDR3 has 16 residues. Germline lookup yields CDR1 MNHEY and CDR2 SMNVEV (reference sequence). The V end lost 6 bases, the J end lost 0 bases, and 16 bases lay between the germline ends. This CDR3 is CASRRRSGTSTDTQYF. Here the CDR3 DNA reads TGTGCCAGCAGGCGAAGGTCCGGGACTAGCACAGATACGCAGTATTTT.

V usage is TRBV6-1 and J usage is TRBJ2-7; 8 bases match TRBD1. With V trimmed by 8 bases and J by 4 bases, 7 bases remained unmatched. From germline, CDR1 is MNHNS and CDR2 SASEGT. This CDR3 is 13 amino acids long. This CDR3 is CASEGQAIYEQYF. CDR3 sequence (DNA): TGTGCCAGCGAGGGACAGGCGATATACGAGCAGTACTTC.

The count of this clone is one. The V gene is TRBV28, the J gene TRBJ2-7, with 10 bases fitting TRBD1. V was clipped by 3 bases and J by 5 bases; unmatched bases: 7. The CDR3 length is 15 residues. Germline values: CDR1 MDHEN, CDR2 SYDVKM. The CDR3 protein is CASSFPGTGVHEQYF. Written as DNA, the CDR3 is TGTGCCAGCAGTTTTCCCGGGACAGGGGTACACGAGCAGTACTTC.

V usage is TRBV27 and J usage is TRBJ2-1, with TRBD2 matching 13 bases. The germline V gene encodes CDR1 MNHEY and CDR2 SMNVEV (reference sequence). The CDR3 has 16 amino acids. V dropped 3 bases and J dropped 6; count of bases not matched to a gene: 5. The CDR3 DNA is TGTGCCAGCAGTTTCACCGGGACTAGCGGGGCCAATGAGCAGTTCTTC. Its protein product is CASSFTGTSGANEQFF.

The chain joins TRBV10-2 to TRBJ2-7; tentative D call: TRBD1 (6 bases). CDR3 length: 14 residues. The germline gives CDR1 WSHSY, CDR2 SAAADI. Deletions cut 8 bases from V and 0 bases from J, with 14 bases between. This chain's CDR3 is CASGRDTNSYEQYF. The DNA of the CDR3 is TGCGCCAGCGGTCGGGACACGAACTCCTACGAGCAGTACTTC.

V usage is TRBV5-4 and J usage is TRBJ2-7, with D possibly matching TRBD2 (5 bases). This CDR3 region has 14 residues. V shed 4 bases and J shed 5 bases, with 16 bases lying between them. The germline CDR1 and CDR2 sequences are SGHNT and YYREEE (reference sequence). CDR3 loop: CASSRAGVVDEQYF. The CDR3 bases are TGTGCCAGCAGCCGAGCCGGGGTTGTTGACGAGCAGTACTTC.

The V gene is TRBV18, the J gene TRBJ1-2; D is unresolved. The CDR3 has 14 amino acids. The V end lost 2 bases, the J end lost 2 bases, and 9 bases lay between the germline ends. In germline, CDR1 is KGHSH, CDR2 LQKENI. The CDR3 bases are TGTGCCAGCTCACCAGTCGGCGGAAACTATGGCTACACCTTC. Its translation: CASSPVGGNYGYTF.

CDR3 coding DNA: TGTGCCAGCAGTGCTGGGCAGGGTCCACGGAATGAGCAGTTCTTC. This encodes CASSAGQGPRNEQFF. The chain links TRBV2 to TRBJ2-1, with D possibly being TRBD1 (5 bases). The length of the CDR3 is 15 residues. Trimming cost V 4 bases and J 7 bases, with 17 bases left between them. Germline V gene lookup returns CDR1 SNHLY and CDR2 FYNNEI.

This chain joins TRBV2 and TRBJ2-7; tentative D call: TRBD2 (5 bases). The length of the CDR3 is 13 residues. The V end was cut by 6 bases, the J end by 3 bases, with 12 bases between. Germline V gives CDR1 SNHLY, CDR2 FYNNEI. CDR3 protein: CASRPTGYYEQYF. The CDR3 nucleotides are TGTGCCAGCAGGCCTACGGGATACTACGAGCAGTACTTC.

This rearrangement joins TRBV2 to TRBJ1-3; 8 bases are a match to TRBD1. J was trimmed by 0 bases and V by 6 bases; bases with no gene match: 7. The CDR3 consists of 16 residues. Germline V gene lookup returns CDR1 SNHLY and CDR2 FYNNEI. CDR3 nucleotides: TGTGCCAGCAGAGACAGGGGAAAAAGCTCTGGAAACACCATATATTTT. It codes for CASRDRGKSSGNTIYF. Full variable domain (outside the CDR3, taken from reference TRBV2 and TRBJ1-3): EPEVTQTPSHQVTQMGQEVILRCVPISNHLYFYWYRQILGQKVEFLVSFYNNEISEKSEIFDDQFSVERPDGSNFTLKIRSTKLEDSAMYFCASRDRGKSSGNTIYFGEGSWLTVV.

The V call is TRBV2, the J call TRBJ2-1; 10 bases align to TRBD1. Germline CDR1 reads SNHLY; CDR2 reads FYNNEI. V gave up 4 bases and J gave up 5 bases; unmatched junction bases: 5. The CDR3 is 15 residues long. The CDR3 DNA reads TGTGCCAGCAGTGTGGACAGGGGGGGCCACAATGAGCAGTTCTTC. Protein sequence: CASSVDRGGHNEQFF. Full variable domain (remainder filled in from reference TRBV2 and TRBJ2-1): EPEVTQTPSHQVTQMGQEVILRCVPISNHLYFYWYRQILGQKVEFLVSFYNNEISEKSEIFDDQFSVERPDGSNFTLKIRSTKLEDSAMYFCASSVDRGGHNEQFFGPGTRLTVL.

The chain has TRBV5-1 and TRBJ2-5; tentatively, D is TRBD2 (6 bases). V shed 4 bases and J shed 5 bases, with 12 bases lying between them. From germline, CDR1 is SGHRS and CDR2 YFSETQ. CDR3 size: 13 residues. The CDR3 coding sequence is TGCGCCAGCAGCACGGAAACTAGCGAGACCCAGTACTTC. It encodes CASSTETSETQYF.

This clone was recorded only once. This sequence joins TRBV6-4 and TRBJ2-1, with TRBD2 matching 7 bases. In germline, CDR1 is MRHNA, CDR2 SNTAGT. The ends lost 6 bases at V and 4 bases at J; junction bases unmatched: 3. The CDR3 loop spans 13 amino acids. CDR3 DNA: TGTGCCAGCAGCGGGGAGGGTTACAATGAGCAGTTCTTC. Translated: CASSGEGYNEQFF.

V and J are TRBV25-1 and TRBJ2-7; D perhaps matches TRBD1 (5 bases). From germline, CDR1 is MGHDK and CDR2 SYGVNS. The CDR3 runs to 15 residues. Trimming shortened V by 6 bases and J by 0 bases, and 15 bases separated the two germline ends. CDR3 DNA: TGTGCCAGCAGCGATGACCGACAGCCCTCCTACGAGCAGTACTTC. Amino acids: CASSDDRQPSYEQYF.

CDR3 amino acids: CASSRRGQGLYSPLHF. The DNA for the CDR3 is TGTGCCAGCAGCCGAAGGGGACAGGGTTTATACTCACCCCTCCACTTT. This chain links TRBV28 with TRBJ1-6, with 9 bases that match TRBD1. The ends lost 6 bases at V and 10 bases at J; junction bases unmatched: 13. The CDR3 runs 16 residues. Germline V gives CDR1 MDHEN, CDR2 SYDVKM.

V gene TRBV28 combines with J gene TRBJ1-5, with D maybe TRBD1 (5 bases). The V gene lost 4 bases and the J gene lost 0 bases, with 22 bases spanning the gap. The CDR3 is 19 residues long. The V gene's germline CDR1 is MDHEN and CDR2 SYDVKM. The CDR3 is CASSYGGPPIRDSNQPQHF. CDR3 bases: TGTGCCAGCAGTTACGGGGGACCTCCCATAAGAGATAGCAATCAGCCCCAGCATTTT.

This clone was seen more than once but under ten times. The chain employs TRBV30 and TRBJ1-1; TRBD1 matches 11 bases. V gave up 3 bases and J gave up 5 bases; unmatched junction bases: 2. The CDR3 sequence is 13 residues long. The germline V gene has CDR1 GTSNPN and CDR2 SVGIG (reference sequence). CDR3 bases: TGTGCCTGGAGGGGACAGGGGGAAACTGAAGCTTTCTTT. Its protein product is CAWRGQGETEAFF.

This chain links TRBV5-1 with TRBJ1-2; 10 bases align to TRBD1. Germline loops: CDR1 SGHRS, CDR2 YFSETQ. After removal of 8 bases from V and 6 bases from J, the junction contained 16 bases not matched to a gene. The CDR3 contains 16 residues. This CDR3 reads CASRPTGGRDLHGYTF. The CDR3 bases are TGCGCCAGTCGACCGACAGGGGGCAGAGACTTGCATGGCTACACCTTC. Variable domain in full (rest from reference TRBV5-1 and TRBJ1-2): KAGVTQTPRYLIKTRGQQVTLSCSPISGHRSVSWYQQTPGQGLQFLFEYFSETQRNKGNFPGRFSGRQFSNSRSEMNVSTLELGDSALYLCASRPTGGRDLHGYTFGSGTRLTVV.

This rearrangement joins TRBV9 to TRBJ2-6; tentative D call: TRBD1 (6 bases). This CDR3 comprises 17 residues. Germline loops: CDR1 SGDLS, CDR2 YYNGEE. Trimming cost V 6 bases and J 0 bases, with 16 bases left between them. The CDR3 is CASKDSRTPSGANVLTF. DNA of the CDR3: TGTGCCAGCAAGGACAGCCGAACCCCCTCTGGGGCCAACGTCCTGACTTTC.

The chain uses TRBV15 and TRBJ1-4, with 9 bases fitting TRBD1. Germline V gene sequence: CDR1 LNHNV, CDR2 YYDKDF (reference sequence). V was clipped by 5 bases and J by 8 bases; unmatched bases: 18. The CDR3 contains 18 residues. CDR3 sequence: CATSGLQTGGIVGEKLFF. CDR3 DNA sequence: TGTGCCACCAGCGGCCTCCAGACAGGGGGTATAGTTGGAGAAAAACTGTTTTTT. The whole variable domain, filled in from reference TRBV15 and TRBJ1-4, reads DAMVIQNPRYQVTQFGKPVTLSCSQTLNHNVMYWYQQKSSQAPKLLFHYYDKDFNNEADTPDNFQSRRPNTSFCFLDIRSPGLGDTAMYLCATSGLQTGGIVGEKLFFGSGTQLSVL.

This rearrangement joins TRBV5-1 to TRBJ2-3; D may be TRBD2 (5 bases). The CDR3 contains 15 residues. The ends were cut back, 4 bases at V and 0 bases at J, with 12 bases in the middle. Germline CDR1 and CDR2: SGHRS and YFSETQ. CDR3: CASSPLATSTDTQYF. In DNA form, the CDR3 reads TGCGCCAGCAGCCCATTAGCGACAAGCACAGATACGCAGTATTTT.